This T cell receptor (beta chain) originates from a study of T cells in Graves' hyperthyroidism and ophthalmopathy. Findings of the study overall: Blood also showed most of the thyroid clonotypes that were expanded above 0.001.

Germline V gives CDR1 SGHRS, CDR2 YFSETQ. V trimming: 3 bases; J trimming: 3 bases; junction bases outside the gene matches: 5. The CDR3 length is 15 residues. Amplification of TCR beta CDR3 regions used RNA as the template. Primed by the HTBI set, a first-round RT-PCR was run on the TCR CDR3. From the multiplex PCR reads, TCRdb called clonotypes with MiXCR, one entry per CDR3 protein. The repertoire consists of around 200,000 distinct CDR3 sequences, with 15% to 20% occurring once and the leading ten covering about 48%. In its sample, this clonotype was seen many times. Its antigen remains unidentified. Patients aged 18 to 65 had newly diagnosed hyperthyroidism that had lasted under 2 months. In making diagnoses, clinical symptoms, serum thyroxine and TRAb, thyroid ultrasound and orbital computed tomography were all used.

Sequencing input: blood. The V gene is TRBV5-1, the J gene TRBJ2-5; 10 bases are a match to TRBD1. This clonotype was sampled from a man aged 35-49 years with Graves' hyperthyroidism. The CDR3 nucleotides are TGCGCCAGCAGCTCGTCCGGGACAGGGGAAGAGACCCAGTACTTC. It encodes CASSSSGTGEETQYF.